The entry below gives a single T cell receptor beta chain sequence along with its context. Its antigen is as yet unknown. These data are taken from a study of T cell responses to AZD1222 COVID-19 vaccine. The protocol was immunoSEQ multiplex PCR, while the TCRdb copy is restricted to in-frame clones and leaves out a portion. The sample contains under 200,000 clones, around 87% of which appear only once. Findings and limits, study-wide: Recipients of two AZD1222 doses showed rising Spike-specific TCR breadth and depth. Reports say nearly half of spike-specific TCRs go after unmutated variant regions.

The material sequenced was peripheral blood, taken on day 0 of MenACWY control vaccination. The receptor was isolated from an adult in good health.

DNA for the CDR3: TGTGCCAGCTCACCACCTGAGGGTTCGCAAGAGACCCAGTACTTC. Residues: CASSPPEGSQETQYF. The chain combines TRBV18 with TRBJ2-5, with a tentative D call TRBD2 (5 bases). Between the trimmed V and J ends, which lost 0 bases and 2 bases, there was a span of 10 bases. The CDR3 loop spans 15 amino acids. Germline CDR1 is KGHSH and CDR2 is LQKENI.